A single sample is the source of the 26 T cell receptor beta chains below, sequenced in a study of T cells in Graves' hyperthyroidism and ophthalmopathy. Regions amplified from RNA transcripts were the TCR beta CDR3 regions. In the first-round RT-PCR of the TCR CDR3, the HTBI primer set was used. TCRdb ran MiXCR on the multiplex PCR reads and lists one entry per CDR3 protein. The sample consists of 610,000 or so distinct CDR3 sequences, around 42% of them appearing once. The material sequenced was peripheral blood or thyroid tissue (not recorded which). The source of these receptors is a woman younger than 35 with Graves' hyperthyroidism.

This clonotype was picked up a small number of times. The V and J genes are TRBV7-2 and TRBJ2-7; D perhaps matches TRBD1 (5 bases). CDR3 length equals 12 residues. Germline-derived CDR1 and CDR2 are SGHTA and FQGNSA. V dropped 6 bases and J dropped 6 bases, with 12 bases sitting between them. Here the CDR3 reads CASSMGLREQYF. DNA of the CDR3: TGTGCCAGCAGTATGGGGCTTCGCGAGCAGTACTTC. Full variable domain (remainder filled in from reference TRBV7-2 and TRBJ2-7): GAGVSQSPSNKVTEKGKDVELRCDPISGHTALYWYRQSLGQGLEFLIYFQGNSAPDKSGLPSDRFSAERTGGSVSTLTIQRTQQEDSAVYLCASSMGLREQYFGPGTRLTVT.

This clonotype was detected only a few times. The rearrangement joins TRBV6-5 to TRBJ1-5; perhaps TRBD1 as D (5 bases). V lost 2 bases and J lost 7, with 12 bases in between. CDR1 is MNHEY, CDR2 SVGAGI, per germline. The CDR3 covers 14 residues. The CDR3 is CASSYHSGDQPQHF. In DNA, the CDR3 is TGTGCCAGCAGTTACCACAGTGGGGACCAGCCCCAGCATTTT.

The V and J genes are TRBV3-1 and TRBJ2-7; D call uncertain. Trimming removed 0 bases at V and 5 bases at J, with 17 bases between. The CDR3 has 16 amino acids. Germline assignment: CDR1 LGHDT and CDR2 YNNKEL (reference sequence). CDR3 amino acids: CASSQDMHYLTNEQYF. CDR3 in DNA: TGTGCCAGCAGCCAAGATATGCACTATCTTACCAACGAGCAGTACTTC.

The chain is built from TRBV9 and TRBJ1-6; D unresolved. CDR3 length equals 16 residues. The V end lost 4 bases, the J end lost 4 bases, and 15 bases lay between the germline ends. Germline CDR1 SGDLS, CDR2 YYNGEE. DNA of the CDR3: TGTGCCAGCAGCTCAGACTCAAGGTCGTATAATTCACCCCTCCACTTT. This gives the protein CASSSDSRSYNSPLHF. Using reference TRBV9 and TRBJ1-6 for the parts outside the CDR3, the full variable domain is DSGVTQTPKHLITATGQRVTLRCSPRSGDLSVYWYQQSLDQGLQFLIQYYNGEERAKGNILERFSAQQFPDLHSELNLSSLELGDSALYFCASSSDSRSYNSPLHFGNGTRLTVT.

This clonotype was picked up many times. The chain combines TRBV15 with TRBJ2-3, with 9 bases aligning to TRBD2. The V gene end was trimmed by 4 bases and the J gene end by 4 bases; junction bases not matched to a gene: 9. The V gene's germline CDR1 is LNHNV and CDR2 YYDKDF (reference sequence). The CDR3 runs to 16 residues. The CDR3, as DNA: TGTGCCACCAGCAAATCGACTAGCGGAAAAGCAGATACGCAGTATTTT. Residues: CATSKSTSGKADTQYF.

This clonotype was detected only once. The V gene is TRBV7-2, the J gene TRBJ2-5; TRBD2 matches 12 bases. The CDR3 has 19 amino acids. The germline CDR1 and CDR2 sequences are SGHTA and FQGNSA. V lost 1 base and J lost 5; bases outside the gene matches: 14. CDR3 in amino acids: CASSLVLGLAGGPGETQYF. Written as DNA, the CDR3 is TGTGCCAGCAGCTTAGTGTTGGGGCTAGCGGGAGGGCCTGGGGAGACCCAGTACTTC.

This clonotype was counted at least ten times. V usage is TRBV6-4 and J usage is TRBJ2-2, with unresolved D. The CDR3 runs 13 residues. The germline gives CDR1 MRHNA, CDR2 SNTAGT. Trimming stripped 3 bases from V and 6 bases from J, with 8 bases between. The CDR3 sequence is CASSERASGELFF. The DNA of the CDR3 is TGTGCCAGCAGTGAAAGGGCGTCCGGGGAGCTGTTTTTT.

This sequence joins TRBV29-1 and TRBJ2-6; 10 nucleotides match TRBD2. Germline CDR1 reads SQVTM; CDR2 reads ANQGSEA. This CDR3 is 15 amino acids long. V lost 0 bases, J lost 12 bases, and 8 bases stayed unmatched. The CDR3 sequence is CSVEDRASGRIVLTF. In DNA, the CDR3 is TGCAGCGTTGAAGATCGGGCTAGCGGGAGAATCGTCCTGACTTTC.

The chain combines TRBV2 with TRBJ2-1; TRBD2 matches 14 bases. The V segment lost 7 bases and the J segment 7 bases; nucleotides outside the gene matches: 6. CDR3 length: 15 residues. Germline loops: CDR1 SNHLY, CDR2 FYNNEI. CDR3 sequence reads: CASTLTSGRGNEQFF. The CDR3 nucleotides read TGTGCCAGCACCCTGACTAGCGGGAGGGGTAATGAGCAGTTCTTC.

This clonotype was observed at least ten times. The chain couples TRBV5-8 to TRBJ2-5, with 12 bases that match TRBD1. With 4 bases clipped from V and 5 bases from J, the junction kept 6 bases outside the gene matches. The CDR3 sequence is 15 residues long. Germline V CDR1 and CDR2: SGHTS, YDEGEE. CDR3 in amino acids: CASSPGQGALETQYF. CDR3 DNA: TGTGCCAGCAGCCCGGGACAGGGGGCACTGGAGACCCAGTACTTC.

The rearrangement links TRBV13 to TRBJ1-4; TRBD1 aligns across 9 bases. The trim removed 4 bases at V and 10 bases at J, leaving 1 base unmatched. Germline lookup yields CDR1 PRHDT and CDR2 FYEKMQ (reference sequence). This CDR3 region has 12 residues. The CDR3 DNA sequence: TGTGCCAGCAGCTCGACAGGGGGAAAACTGTTTTTT. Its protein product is CASSSTGGKLFF.

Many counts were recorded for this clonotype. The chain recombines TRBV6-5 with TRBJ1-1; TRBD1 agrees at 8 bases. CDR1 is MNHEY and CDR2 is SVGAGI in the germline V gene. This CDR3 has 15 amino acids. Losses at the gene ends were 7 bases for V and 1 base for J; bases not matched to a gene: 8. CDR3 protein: CASIDRGRGNTEAFF. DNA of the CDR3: TGTGCCAGCATCGACAGGGGAAGGGGGAACACTGAAGCTTTCTTT.

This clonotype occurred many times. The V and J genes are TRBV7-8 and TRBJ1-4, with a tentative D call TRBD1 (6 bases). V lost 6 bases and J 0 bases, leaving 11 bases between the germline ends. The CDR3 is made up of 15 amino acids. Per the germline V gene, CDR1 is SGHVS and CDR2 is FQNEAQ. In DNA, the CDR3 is TGTGCCAGCAGACGGACAGACGCAACTAATGAAAAACTGTTTTTT. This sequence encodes CASRRTDATNEKLFF.

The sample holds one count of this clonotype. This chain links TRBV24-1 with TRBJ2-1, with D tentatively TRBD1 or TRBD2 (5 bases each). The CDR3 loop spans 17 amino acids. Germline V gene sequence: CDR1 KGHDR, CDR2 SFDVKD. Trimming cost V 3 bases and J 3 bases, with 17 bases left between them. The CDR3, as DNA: TGTGCCACCAGTGATAGCTCCGGGACGATCTTCTACAATGAGCAGTTCTTC. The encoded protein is CATSDSSGTIFYNEQFF.

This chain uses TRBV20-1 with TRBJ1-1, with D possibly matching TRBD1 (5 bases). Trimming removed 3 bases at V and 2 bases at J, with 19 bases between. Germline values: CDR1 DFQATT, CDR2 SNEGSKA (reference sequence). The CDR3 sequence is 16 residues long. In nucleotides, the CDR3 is TGCAGTGCTAGGTCACGTGGGGCAGCTCTAAACACTGAAGCTTTCTTT. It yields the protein CSARSRGAALNTEAFF.

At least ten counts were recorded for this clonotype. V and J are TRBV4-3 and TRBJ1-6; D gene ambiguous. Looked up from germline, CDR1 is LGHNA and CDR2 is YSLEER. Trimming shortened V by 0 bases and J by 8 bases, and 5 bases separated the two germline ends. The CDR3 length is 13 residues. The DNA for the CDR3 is TGCGCCAGCAGCCAAGATGGGTATTCACCCCTCCACTTT. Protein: CASSQDGYSPLHF.

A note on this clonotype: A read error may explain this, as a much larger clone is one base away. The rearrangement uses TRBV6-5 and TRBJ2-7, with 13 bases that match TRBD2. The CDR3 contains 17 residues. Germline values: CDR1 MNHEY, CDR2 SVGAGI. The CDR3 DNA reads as TGTGCCGGCAGTTACAGACTAGCGGGAGGATCCTCCTACGAGCAGTACTTC. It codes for CAGSYRLAGGSSYEQYF.

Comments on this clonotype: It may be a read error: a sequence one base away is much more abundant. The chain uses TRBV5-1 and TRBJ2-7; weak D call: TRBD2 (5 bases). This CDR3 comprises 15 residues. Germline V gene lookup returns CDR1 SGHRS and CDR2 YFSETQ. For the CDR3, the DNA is TGCGCCAGCAGCCAAGATTGGACTGGTTCCTTCGAGCAGTACTTC. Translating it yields CASSQDWTGSFEQYF. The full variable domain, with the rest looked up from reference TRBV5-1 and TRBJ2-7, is KAGVTQTPRYLIKTRGQQVTLSCSPISGHRSVSWYQQTPGQGLQFLFEYFSETQRNKGNFPGRFSGRQFSNSRSEMNVSTLELGDSALYLCASSQDWTGSFEQYFGPGTRLTVT.

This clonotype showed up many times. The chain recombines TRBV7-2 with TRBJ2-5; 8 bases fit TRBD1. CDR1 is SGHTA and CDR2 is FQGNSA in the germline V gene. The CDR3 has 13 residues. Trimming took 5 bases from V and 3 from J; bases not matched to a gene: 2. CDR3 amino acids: CASSMTGEETQYF. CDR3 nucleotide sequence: TGTGCCAGCAGCATGACAGGGGAAGAGACCCAGTACTTC.

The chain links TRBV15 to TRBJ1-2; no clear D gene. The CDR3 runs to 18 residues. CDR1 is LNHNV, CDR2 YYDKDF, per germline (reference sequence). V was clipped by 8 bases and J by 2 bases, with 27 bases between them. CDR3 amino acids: CATHSSSLSISGNYGYTF. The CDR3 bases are TGTGCCACCCACTCCAGCTCATTATCGATTTCGGGGAACTATGGCTACACCTTC.

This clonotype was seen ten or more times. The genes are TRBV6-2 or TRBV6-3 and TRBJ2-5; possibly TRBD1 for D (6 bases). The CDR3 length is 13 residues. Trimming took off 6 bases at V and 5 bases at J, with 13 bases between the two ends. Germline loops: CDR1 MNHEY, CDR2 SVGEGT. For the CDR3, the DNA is TGTGCCAGCAGCTCCGGACAGTACGAGACCCAGTACTTC. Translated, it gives CASSSGQYETQYF.

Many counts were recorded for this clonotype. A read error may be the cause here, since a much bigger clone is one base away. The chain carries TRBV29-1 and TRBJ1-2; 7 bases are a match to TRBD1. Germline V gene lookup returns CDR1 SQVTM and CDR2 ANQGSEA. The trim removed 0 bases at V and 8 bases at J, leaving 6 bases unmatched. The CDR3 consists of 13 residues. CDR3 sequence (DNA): TGCAGCGTTGAAGAGGGACAGTGCCGAGGCTACACCTTC. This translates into CSVEEGQCRGYTF.

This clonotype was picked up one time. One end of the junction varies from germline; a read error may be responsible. The DNA for the CDR3 is TGCGCCAGCAGCCAAGTGCCGGGACAAGAGACCCAGTACTTC. Its protein product is CASSQVPGQETQYF. The chain carries TRBV5-8 and TRBJ2-5, with D tentatively TRBD2 (5 bases). In germline, CDR1 is SGHTS, CDR2 YDEGEE. This CDR3 has 14 residues.

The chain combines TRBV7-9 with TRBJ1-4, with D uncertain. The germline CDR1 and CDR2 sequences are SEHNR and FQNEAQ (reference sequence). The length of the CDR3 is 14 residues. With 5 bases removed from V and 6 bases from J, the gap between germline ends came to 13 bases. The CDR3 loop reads CASSQSWADEKLFF. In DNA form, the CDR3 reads TGTGCCAGCAGCCAGAGCTGGGCAGATGAAAAACTGTTTTTT. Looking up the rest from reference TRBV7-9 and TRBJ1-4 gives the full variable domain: DTGVSQNPRHKITKRGQNVTFRCDPISEHNRLYWYRQTLGQGPEFLTYFQNEAQLEKSRLLSDRFSAERPKGSFSTLEIQRTEQGDSAMYLCASSQSWADEKLFFGSGTQLSVL.

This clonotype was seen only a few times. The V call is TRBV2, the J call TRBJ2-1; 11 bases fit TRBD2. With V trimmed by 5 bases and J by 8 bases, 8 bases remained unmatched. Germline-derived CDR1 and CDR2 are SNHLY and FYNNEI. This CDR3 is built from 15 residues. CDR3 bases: TGTGCCAGCAGTCTCAAGCTAGCGGGAGGCGATGAGCAGTTCTTC. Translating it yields CASSLKLAGGDEQFF. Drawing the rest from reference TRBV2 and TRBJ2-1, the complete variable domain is EPEVTQTPSHQVTQMGQEVILRCVPISNHLYFYWYRQILGQKVEFLVSFYNNEISEKSEIFDDQFSVERPDGSNFTLKIRSTKLEDSAMYFCASSLKLAGGDEQFFGPGTRLTVL.

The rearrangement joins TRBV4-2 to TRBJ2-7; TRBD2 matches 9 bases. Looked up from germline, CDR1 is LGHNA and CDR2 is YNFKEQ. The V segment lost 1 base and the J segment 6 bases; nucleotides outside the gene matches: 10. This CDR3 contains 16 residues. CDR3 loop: CASSQVVSGRGGEQYF. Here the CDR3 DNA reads TGTGCCAGCAGCCAAGTGGTTAGCGGGAGAGGGGGCGAGCAGTACTTC.